The text below deals with one TCR beta chain. After removal of 4 bases from V and 1 base from J, the junction contained 3 bases not matched to a gene. This CDR3 spans 15 amino acids. The germline V gene has CDR1 SGDLS and CDR2 YYNGEE. The data were obtained in a study of blood T cell repertoires in COVID-19. Study-wide context: Both acute and convalescent COVID-19 samples were obtained from the United States, Italy and Spain. Sources were T cells, B-cell-depleted T cells, or PBMCs; the material itself was cDNA or gDNA.

As processed by the authors: Amplification from reference gene primers served as the basis for estimated nucleated cell counts. Some clones are missing from TCRdb's copy, which holds only in-frame ones; the method was immunoSEQ multiplex PCR. The V and J calls and clone size were taken over from that table, and D and trimming were inferred from the DNA. Among 25,000 to 35,000 clones listed, 85% to 90% were seen once. Specimen: peripheral blood. This receptor was taken from a man older than 75 with acute or convalescent COVID-19. The chain links TRBV9 to TRBJ2-2, with 8 nucleotides matching TRBD1. DNA for the CDR3: TGTGCCAGCAGCATGACAGGGGTGAACACCGGGGAGCTGTTTTTT. As protein: CASSMTGVNTGELFF.